One and the same sample provided the 14 T cell receptor beta chains below, sequenced in a study of metastatic and nonmetastatic thyroid tumors (dated by TCRdb to about 2020). Before undergoing thyroid surgery, none of the patients had been given any kind of treatment. The protocol used for the library was PCR. The sequencer was an Illumina HiSeq 4000. TCRdb reworked the public reads: Q25 trimming with fastp, MiXCR clone assembly, productive beta chains retained. This sample holds about 45,000 clones; less than 5% were observed only once. The top ten clones comprise about 9.8% of the sample. Sample: blood. The source of these receptors is a female donor with papillary thyroid cancer or a benign thyroid nodule (not recorded which). Some clones in this sample may be carry-over from other donors' samples.

The rearrangement links TRBV6-4 to TRBJ1-1; D ambiguous. Germline V gene data show CDR1 as MRHNA and CDR2 as SNTAGT. The V end was cut by 4 bases, the J end by 5 bases, with 17 bases between. CDR3 length: 15 amino acids. CDR3 coding DNA: TGTGCCAGCAGTGCAACGATGGAAAGCGTTACTGAAGCTTTCTTT. Protein sequence: CASSATMESVTEAFF.

The V gene is TRBV27, the J gene TRBJ2-5, with TRBD2 identical over 12 bases. The CDR3 has 18 amino acids. CDR1 MNHEY and CDR2 SMNVEV come from the germline V gene (reference sequence). V dropped 5 bases and J dropped 2; count of bases not matched to a gene: 12. DNA for the CDR3: TGTGCCAGCAGTGCCTACCCCAGGCTAGCGGGAGGGCAAGAGACCCAGTACTTC. This gives the protein CASSAYPRLAGGQETQYF.

Notes on this clone: This may come from a read error, since a much larger clone is one base off. The rearrangement uses TRBV18 and TRBJ1-5; the D is unclear. Trimming cost V 4 bases and J 2 bases, with 12 bases left between them. CDR3 size: 15 residues. Germline V gene data show CDR1 as KGHSH and CDR2 as LQKENI. The CDR3 sequence: CASSLSSPGNQPQHF. CDR3 coding DNA: TGTGCCAGCTCACTGTCTTCACCGGGCAATCAGCCCCAGCATTTT.

This clone was seen repeatedly, ten times or more. J is TRBJ2-7 and V is TRBV12-3 or TRBV12-4; TRBD2 aligns across 7 bases. The CDR3 is made up of 13 amino acids. V shed 5 bases, J shed 2 bases, and the junction held 3 bases outside the gene matches. The CDR3 loop reads CASSLGLAYEQYF. CDR3 nucleotides: TGTGCCAGCAGTCTAGGACTAGCCTACGAGCAGTACTTC.

This clone was observed at least ten times. The genes are TRBV20-1 and TRBJ1-2, with 7 bases matching TRBD1. The CDR3 is 16 amino acids. The V gene end was trimmed by 3 bases and the J gene end by 0 bases; junction bases not matched to a gene: 10. The germline V gene has CDR1 DFQATT and CDR2 SNEGSKA (reference sequence). The CDR3 reads CSASFRKTGTNYGYTF. Here the CDR3 DNA reads TGCAGTGCTAGTTTTAGAAAGACAGGGACTAACTATGGCTACACCTTC.

This clone was seen ten or more times. The chain has TRBV24-1 and TRBJ1-5; D not certain. CDR1 is KGHDR and CDR2 is SFDVKD in the germline V gene. CDR3 length: 13 residues. V was cut by 5 bases and J by 0 bases, with 4 bases left in between. The CDR3 is CATSADSNQPQHF. The CDR3 bases are TGTGCCACCAGTGCCGATAGCAATCAGCCCCAGCATTTT.

This clone was counted ten times or more. The V and J genes are TRBV11-2 and TRBJ2-2; possibly TRBD1 for D (6 bases). The CDR3 is made up of 15 amino acids. CDR1 is SGHAT, CDR2 FQNNGV, per germline. Trimming stripped 8 bases from V and 6 bases from J, with 19 bases between. CDR3 coding DNA: TGTGCCAGCTTCTCCCCTCCAGGGGTACCCGGGGAGCTGTTTTTT. Amino acids: CASFSPPGVPGELFF.

This clone was observed many times. The chain recombines TRBV5-4 with TRBJ2-3; D is possibly TRBD2 (6 bases). Germline CDR1 is SGHNT and CDR2 is YYREEE (reference sequence). The CDR3 is 16 amino acids. The V end was cut by 4 bases, the J end by 0 bases, with 15 bases between. DNA of the CDR3: TGTGCCAGCAGCGGACGCCTAGGAGGGAGCACAGATACGCAGTATTTT. Protein sequence: CASSGRLGGSTDTQYF.

This clone has only a few counts. The chain carries TRBV7-8 and TRBJ2-7, with 7 bases that match TRBD1. Trimming took 7 bases from V and 2 from J; bases not matched to a gene: 5. The length of the CDR3 is 13 residues. The germline gives CDR1 SGHVS, CDR2 FQNEAQ. CDR3 residues: CASNVGTAYEQYF. The DNA of the CDR3 is TGTGCCAGCAACGTAGGGACAGCCTACGAGCAGTACTTC.

This clone was counted many times. The CDR3 loop reads CASSLRQGGETQYF. DNA of the CDR3: TGTGCCAGCAGCTTACGACAGGGAGGAGAGACCCAGTACTTC. The genes are TRBV7-9 and TRBJ2-5; possible D gene TRBD1, 7 bases. Germline assignment: CDR1 SEHNR and CDR2 FQNEAQ (reference sequence). The CDR3 runs to 14 residues. V was cut by 2 bases and J by 4 bases, with 11 bases left in between.

This chain connects TRBV18 to TRBJ2-1; TRBD2 matches 12 bases. Germline loops: CDR1 KGHSH, CDR2 LQKENI. After removal of 4 bases from V and 8 bases from J, the junction contained 6 bases not matched to a gene. CDR3 length: 15 amino acids. CDR3 in DNA: TGTGCCAGCTCACTCTGGACTAGCGGGATCTATGAGCAGTTCTTC. It is translated as CASSLWTSGIYEQFF.

This clone was detected ten times or more. The chain recombines TRBV7-9 with TRBJ2-5; 15 bases are a match to TRBD2. The CDR3 runs 15 residues. In germline, CDR1 is SEHNR, CDR2 FQNEAQ (reference sequence). J was trimmed by 4 bases and V by 5 bases; bases with no gene match: 2. The CDR3 loop reads CASSRGLAGGETQYF. The CDR3 region has the DNA TGTGCCAGCAGCCGGGGACTAGCGGGAGGAGAGACCCAGTACTTC.

Ten or more counts support this clone. The chain uses TRBV28 and TRBJ2-7; D is possibly TRBD2 (5 bases). This CDR3 region has 15 residues. With 5 bases removed from V and 6 bases from J, the gap between germline ends came to 20 bases. Germline V lookup: CDR1 MDHEN, CDR2 SYDVKM. CDR3 DNA: TGTGCCAGCAGTATCCGAGGGTTCCCTCCTATCGAGCAGTACTTC. Translating it yields CASSIRGFPPIEQYF.

The V and J genes are TRBV6-5 and TRBJ2-7; D is perhaps TRBD1 (5 bases). Trimming pared 0 bases from V and 2 bases from J, leaving 8 bases between. There are 14 residues in the CDR3. CDR1 is MNHEY and CDR2 is SVGAGI in the germline V gene. This CDR3 reads CASSYSQATYEQYF. The CDR3 bases are TGTGCCAGCAGTTACTCACAGGCCACCTACGAGCAGTACTTC.